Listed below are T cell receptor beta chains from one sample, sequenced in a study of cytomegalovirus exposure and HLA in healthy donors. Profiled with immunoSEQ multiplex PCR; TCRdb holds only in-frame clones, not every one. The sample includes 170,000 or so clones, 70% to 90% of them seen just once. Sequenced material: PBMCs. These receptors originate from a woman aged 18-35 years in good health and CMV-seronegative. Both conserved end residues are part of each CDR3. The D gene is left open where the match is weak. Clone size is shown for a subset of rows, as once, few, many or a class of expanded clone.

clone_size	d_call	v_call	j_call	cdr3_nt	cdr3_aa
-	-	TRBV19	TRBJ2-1	TGTGCCAGTGGTGGCTCAATACGCTCCTACAATGAGCAGTTCTTC	CASGGSIRSYNEQFF
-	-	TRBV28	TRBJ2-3	TGTGCCAGCACCTCATCCGGAGGGCCCGGGGATACGCAGTATTTT	CASTSSGGPGDTQYF
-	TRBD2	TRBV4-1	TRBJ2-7	TGCGCCAGCAGCCTACTGGTCGGGACTAGCGGGGTGGCGGGTTTCTACGAGCAGTACTTC	CASSLLVGTSGVAGFYEQYF
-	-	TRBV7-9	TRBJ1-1	TGTGCCAGCAGCTTAGACAGGGTACGGAACACTGAAGCTTTCTTT	CASSLDRVRNTEAFF
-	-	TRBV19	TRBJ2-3	TGTGCCAGTAGTCTCCGCGGGAAAACAGATACGCAGTATTTT	CASSLRGKTDTQYF
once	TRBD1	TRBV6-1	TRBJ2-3	TGTGCCAGCAGTGACATGACAGGGTCCACAGATACGCAGTATTTT	CASSDMTGSTDTQYF
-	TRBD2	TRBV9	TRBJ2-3	TGTGCCAGCAGCGGAGGGGGGGGACTAGCGGTAGATACGCAGTATTTT	CASSGGGGLAVDTQYF
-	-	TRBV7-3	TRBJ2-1	TGTGCCAGCAGCTTTTCCAGCGCGGCGGGATACAATGAGCAGTTCTTC	CASSFSSAAGYNEQFF
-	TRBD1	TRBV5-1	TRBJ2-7	TGCGCCAGCAGCCCAGGACAGGGTTACGGAATCGAGCAGTACTTC	CASSPGQGYGIEQYF
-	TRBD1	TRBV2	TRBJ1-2	TGTGCCAGCAGTGAAGCGGTCGGACAGGGGGCTGGCTACACCTTC	CASSEAVGQGAGYTF
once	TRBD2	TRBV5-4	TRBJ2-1	TGTGCCAGCAGCTTTCCGACTAGCGGCTACAATGAGCAGTTCTTC	CASSFPTSGYNEQFF
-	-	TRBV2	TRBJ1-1	TGTGCCAGCAGACCTAGGGGAGGGATGGCTTTCTTT	CASRPRGGMAFF
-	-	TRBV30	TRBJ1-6	TGTGCCTGGAGTCCTCCGGACGGGGGTTATAATTCACCCCTCCACTTT	CAWSPPDGGYNSPLHF
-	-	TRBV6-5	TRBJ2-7	TGTGCCAGCAGGCGGAGGGGCAGCTCCTACGAGCAGTACTTC	CASRRRGSSYEQYF
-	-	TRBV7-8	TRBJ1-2	TGTGCCAGCAGCCCCGGGGGAGAACATCTTGGCTACACCTTC	CASSPGGEHLGYTF
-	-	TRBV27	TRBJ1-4	TGTGCCATCCGTAATGAAAAACTGTTTTTT	CAIRNEKLFF
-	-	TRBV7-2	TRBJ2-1	TGTGCCAGCAGCCCGAGTTACAATGAGCAGTTCTTC	CASSPSYNEQFF
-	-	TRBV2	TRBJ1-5	TGTGCCAGCAGTGGGGGGGGGTCGGGCAATCAGCCCCAGCATTTT	CASSGGGSGNQPQHF
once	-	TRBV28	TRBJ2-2	TGTGCCAGCAGCCCCCACACCCACGTCGGGGAGCTGTTTTTT	CASSPHTHVGELFF
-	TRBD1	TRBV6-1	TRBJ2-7	TGTGCCAGCAGGACGGAAGGGACAGTCTACGAGCAGTACTTC	CASRTEGTVYEQYF